This T cell receptor (beta chain) is drawn from a study of graft-versus-host responses after intestinal transplantation. The method was immunoSEQ multiplex PCR; TCRdb's version includes in-frame clones alone and lacks a portion of them. The table shows some 130,000 clones, with approximately 95% occurring only once. On this clone itself: Its antigen is as yet unknown.

The clonotype originates from a human donor who received an intestinal transplant. The starting material was unstimulated CD4+ T cells sorted from spleen or lymph node cells, obtained before intestinal transplant.

CDR3 nucleotide sequence: TGCGCCAGCAGCTTGGGGGTTAGAACAGGGGCCGAGCAGTACTTC. It translates to CASSLGVRTGAEQYF. J is TRBJ2-7 and V is TRBV5-1, with TRBD1 identical over 7 bases. CDR3 length equals 15 residues. The trim removed 0 bases at V and 6 bases at J, leaving 9 bases unmatched. Germline CDR1 and CDR2: SGHRS and YFSETQ.